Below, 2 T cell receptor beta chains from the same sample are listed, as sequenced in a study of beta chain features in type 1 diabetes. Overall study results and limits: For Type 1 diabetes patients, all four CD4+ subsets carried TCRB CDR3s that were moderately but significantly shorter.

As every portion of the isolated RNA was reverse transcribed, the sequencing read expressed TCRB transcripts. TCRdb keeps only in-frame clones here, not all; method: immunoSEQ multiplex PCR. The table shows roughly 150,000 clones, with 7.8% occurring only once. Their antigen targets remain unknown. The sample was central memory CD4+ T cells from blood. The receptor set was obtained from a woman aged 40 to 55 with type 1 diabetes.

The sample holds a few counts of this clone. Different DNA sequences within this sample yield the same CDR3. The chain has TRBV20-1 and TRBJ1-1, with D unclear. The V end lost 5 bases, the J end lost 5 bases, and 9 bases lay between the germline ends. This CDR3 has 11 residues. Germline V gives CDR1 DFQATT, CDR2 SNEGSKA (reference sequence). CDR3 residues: CSALRETEAFF. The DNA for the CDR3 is TGCAGTGCTTTGAGGGAGACTGAAGCTTTCTTT.

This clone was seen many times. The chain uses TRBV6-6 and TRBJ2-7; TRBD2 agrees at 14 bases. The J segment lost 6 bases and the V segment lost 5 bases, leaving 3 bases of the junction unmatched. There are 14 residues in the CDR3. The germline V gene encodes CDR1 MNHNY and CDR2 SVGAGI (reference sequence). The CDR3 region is CASSAGTSGSEQYF. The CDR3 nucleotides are TGTGCCAGCAGTGCCGGGACTAGCGGGAGCGAGCAGTACTTC.